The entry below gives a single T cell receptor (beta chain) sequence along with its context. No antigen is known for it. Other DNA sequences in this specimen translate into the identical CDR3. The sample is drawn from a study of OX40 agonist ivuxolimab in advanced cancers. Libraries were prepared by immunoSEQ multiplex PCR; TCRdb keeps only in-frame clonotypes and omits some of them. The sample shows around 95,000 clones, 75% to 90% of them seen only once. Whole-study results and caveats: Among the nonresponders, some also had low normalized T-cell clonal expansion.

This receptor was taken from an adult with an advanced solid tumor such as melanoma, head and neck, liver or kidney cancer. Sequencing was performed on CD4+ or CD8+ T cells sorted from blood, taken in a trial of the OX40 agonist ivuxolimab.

The chain's CDR3 is CSVAPRGNEQFF. CDR3 in DNA: TGCAGCGTTGCTCCCAGGGGAAATGAGCAGTTCTTC. The chain has TRBV29-1 and TRBJ2-1; tentatively, D is TRBD1 (6 bases). This CDR3 is 12 amino acids long. CDR1 is SQVTM, CDR2 ANQGSEA, per germline. V was shortened by 4 bases and J by 7 bases, with 11 bases between the two germline ends.